This TCR beta chain is drawn from a study of blood T cells in healthy people across ages. Whole-study results and caveats: The study lacked donor CMV status, which possibly confounded expanded clonotype changes.

The CDR3 has 13 residues. V lost 8 bases, J lost 2 bases, and 13 bases lay in between. Turning to this clonotype: Its target is unknown.

For the second PCR, which ran for about 7 to 12 cycles, a sample-barcoded 5' primer and a J-beta primer mix were used. With 12 random nucleotides, a template-switch adaptor tagged each individual cDNA molecule. In TCRdb, the 5' RACE reads were re-called with MiXCR into one record per CDR3 protein. The data contain about 800,000 distinct CDR3 sequences, roughly 50% of them seen just once; the ten biggest clones take up over 20%. This receptor was obtained from a man between 25 and 39 years old in good health. Sequenced sample: blood. V usage is TRBV12-3 or TRBV12-4 and J usage is TRBJ2-7; D call uncertain. CDR3 protein: CASRGFLTYEQYF. Here the CDR3 DNA reads TGTGCCAGCCGAGGTTTTCTAACCTACGAGCAGTACTTC.